The sequence of this TCR beta chain was determined in a study of beta chain features in type 1 diabetes. V was cut by 4 bases and J by 0 bases, with 14 bases left in between. The CDR3 loop spans 16 amino acids. Germline V lookup: CDR1 SGHNT, CDR2 YYREEE (reference sequence). Overall study findings and caveats: Reads derived from cDNA could over-represent cells showing high TCR expression.

Averaging around 120 mL, one heparinised blood draw came from each individual donor. Concerning this clone itself: Its antigen is currently unknown.

The study reverse transcribed the entire isolated RNA, so it sequenced expressed TCRB transcripts. Assay: immunoSEQ multiplex PCR; the TCRdb copy retains only in-frame clones and omits some. Of about 40,000 clones listed, around 49% are singletons. The chain has TRBV5-4 and TRBJ1-3; no definite D call. Material for sequencing was central memory CD4+ T cells from blood. This sequence originates from a woman aged 18-29 years in good health. The CDR3 region has the DNA TGTGCCAGCAGCGGATTCTACGGGAGCTCTGGAAACACCATATATTTT. Translating gives CASSGFYGSSGNTIYF.